This T cell receptor beta chain was observed in a study of blood T cells in healthy people across ages. Regarding the study as a whole: Age showed a roughly linear inverse relationship with TCR beta diversity per million T cells. Observed TCR beta diversity showed a strong correlation with the percentage of naive T cells as measured by flow cytometry.

This clonotype was picked up a small number of times. What it binds is unknown. The use of a sample-barcoded 5' primer and a J-beta primer mix characterized a second PCR of roughly 6 to 11 cycles. Every sample produced at least 2.5 million CDR3-containing paired-end reads. From the 5' RACE reads, TCRdb called clonotypes with MiXCR, one entry per CDR3 protein. The sample contains hundreds of thousands of distinct CDR3 sequences, 20% to 30% of which appear only once. V lost 0 bases to trimming and J lost 3 bases, with 12 bases between them. Germline V gene sequence: CDR1 DFQATT, CDR2 SNEGSKA (reference sequence). CDR3 length equals 14 residues. The same data also contributed to another study, on T cells of mothers and their children.

Sequencing was carried out using blood. This receptor was taken from a boy aged 5 to 17 in good health. The genes are TRBV20-1 and TRBJ2-7; D is unresolved. CDR3 nucleotide sequence: TGCAGTGCTAGAGACGGCAGGACCAGCTACGAGCAGTACTTC. Translating it yields CSARDGRTSYEQYF.